This T cell receptor (beta chain) was obtained from a study of post-analysis software for immune sequencing data. Looking at the study overall: Multiple sclerosis in the patients followed relapsing-remitting, secondary progressive and progressive-relapsing courses.

The TCR beta cDNA libraries carried unique molecular identifiers. Yield was roughly 0.5 million cDNA molecules from about 1 to 10 million T cells. TCRdb ran MiXCR on the PCR reads and lists one entry per CDR3 protein. The repertoire holds about 460,000 distinct CDR3 sequences, with under 55% as singletons. Note on this clonotype: Antigen specificity is unknown.

Findings and caveats of the study: Samples made in the same batch grouped tightly together by F measure. Comparison of patients with controls showed five TRBV segments more frequent in patients, TRBV5-6, TRBV5-1 and TRBV20-1 among them. Comparison with controls showed significantly lower normalized Chao1 diversity in multiple sclerosis patients.

This CDR3 is built from 15 residues. Per germline, CDR1 SEHNR and CDR2 FQNEAQ (reference sequence). V shed 4 bases, J shed 4 bases, and the junction held 9 bases outside the gene matches. Sequencing was performed on blood. This receptor was taken from a girl between 10 and 17 years old with multiple sclerosis. The chain links TRBV7-9 to TRBJ1-1; 7 bases agree with TRBD1. The CDR3 reads CASSSPQGQGTEAFF. In DNA, the CDR3 is TGTGCCAGCAGCTCTCCACAGGGGCAGGGCACTGAAGCTTTCTTT.